These 7 T cell receptor beta chains share one sample of origin, sequenced in a study of cytomegalovirus exposure and HLA in healthy donors. With 60 Vbeta and 13 Jbeta primers, the PCR was carried out. Data came from immunoSEQ multiplex PCR; TCRdb stores just in-frame clones and leaves some out. The sample consists of fewer than 150,000 clones, roughly four fifths of them appearing once. The specimen sequenced was PBMCs. The receptor source for this set is a man aged 25 to 40 in good health and CMV-seronegative.

V and J are TRBV4-1 and TRBJ1-5; no reliable D call. This CDR3 contains 14 residues. V was trimmed by 1 base and J by 3 bases, leaving 7 bases between them. CDR1 and CDR2 from the germline V gene are MGHRA and YSYEKL. CDR3 in amino acids: CASSQGSFNQPQHF. The CDR3 nucleotides read TGCGCCAGCAGCCAAGGGAGTTTCAATCAGCCCCAGCATTTT.

The gene calls are TRBV18 and TRBJ2-1; tentative D call: TRBD1 (7 bases). V lost 0 bases to trimming and J lost 0 bases, with 12 bases between them. CDR1 is KGHSH, CDR2 LQKENI, per germline. The length of the CDR3 is 17 residues. CDR3 in DNA: TGTGCCAGCTCACCACCCTCAGGGGGGCGCTCCTACAATGAGCAGTTCTTC. Translated: CASSPPSGGRSYNEQFF. Full variable domain (rest looked up from reference TRBV18 and TRBJ2-1): NAGVMQNPRHLVRRRGQEARLRCSPMKGHSHVYWYRQLPEEGLKFMVYLQKENIIDESGMPKERFSAEFPKEGPSILRIQQVVRGDSAAYFCASSPPSGGRSYNEQFFGPGTRLTVL.

V and J are TRBV7-3 and TRBJ2-1; D is possibly TRBD1 (6 bases). Germline CDR1 reads SGHTA; CDR2 reads FQGTGA. This CDR3 has 14 amino acids. The germline V and J ends were trimmed by 4 bases and 6 bases, with 13 bases remaining between them. The CDR3 loop reads CASSSGAGSNEQFF. Written as DNA, the CDR3 is TGTGCCAGCAGCTCAGGGGCAGGGAGCAATGAGCAGTTCTTC.

The chain carries TRBV5-1 and TRBJ1-1, with TRBD1 as a possible D gene (5 bases). V lost 4 bases, J lost 0 bases, and 13 bases lay in between. Germline V gene lookup returns CDR1 SGHRS and CDR2 YFSETQ. There are 15 residues in the CDR3. Written as DNA, the CDR3 is TGCGCCAGCAGCCCAACAGCGGGGGTGAACACTGAAGCTTTCTTT. Translation: CASSPTAGVNTEAFF.

The chain has TRBV4-1 and TRBJ2-7, with a weak D call TRBD2 (6 bases). The CDR3 has 17 residues. The V gene lost 1 base and the J gene lost 4 bases, with 20 bases spanning the gap. CDR1 MGHRA and CDR2 YSYEKL come from the germline V gene. Here the CDR3 DNA reads TGCGCCAGCAGCCAAGGTGGGGGGTGGGAGAGGGGATACGAGCAGTACTTC. This gives the protein CASSQGGGWERGYEQYF.

The chain couples TRBV5-5 to TRBJ1-3, with D perhaps TRBD1 (6 bases). This CDR3 is built from 15 residues. V lost 4 bases, J lost 4 bases, and 15 bases lay in between. CDR1 and CDR2 from the germline V gene are SGHKS and YYEKEE (reference sequence). The DNA of the CDR3 is TGTGCCAGCAGCCACCCCGGGGGGGCAGGAAACACCATATATTTT. As protein: CASSHPGGAGNTIYF.

This chain connects TRBV27 to TRBJ2-2; D is possibly TRBD2 (6 bases). Trimming removed 3 bases from V and 7 bases from J, with 15 bases in between. This CDR3 comprises 15 residues. Germline CDR1 reads MNHEY; CDR2 reads SMNVEV (reference sequence). The CDR3 DNA reads as TGTGCCAGCAGTTTCGGTCTAGCGTTAAGCGGGGAGCTGTTTTTT. This encodes CASSFGLALSGELFF.